This T cell receptor beta chain came from a study of CD8 T cells in Susac syndrome. The RNA input was 0.5 to 1 ug, and it was reverse transcribed with random hexamers. TCR beta CDR3 was amplified by immunoSEQ multiplex PCR. This amplification extended across 54 Vbeta and 13 Jbeta segments. TCRdb re-analysed the immunoSEQ multiplex PCR reads in MiXCR, keeping a single row per CDR3 protein. The data contain around 180,000 distinct CDR3 sequences, 95% of them singletons. The authors carried out high-throughput sequencing of TCR beta. They applied it to CD8+ and CD4+ T cells obtained from blood. Both CD4+ and CD8+ T cells were negatively isolated, and TEMRA cells underwent FACS enrichment. This TCR came from a human donor with multiple sclerosis. The sample was CD8+ T cells from PBMCs.

The CDR3 loop is CASSLTASGQFF. The CDR3 DNA reads as TGTGCCAGCAGTTTGACAGCGTCCGGGCAGTTCTTC. This chain links TRBV12-3 or TRBV12-4 with TRBJ2-1, with a weak D call TRBD1 (5 bases). V lost 3 bases and J 12 bases, leaving 12 bases between the germline ends. This CDR3 is built from 12 residues.